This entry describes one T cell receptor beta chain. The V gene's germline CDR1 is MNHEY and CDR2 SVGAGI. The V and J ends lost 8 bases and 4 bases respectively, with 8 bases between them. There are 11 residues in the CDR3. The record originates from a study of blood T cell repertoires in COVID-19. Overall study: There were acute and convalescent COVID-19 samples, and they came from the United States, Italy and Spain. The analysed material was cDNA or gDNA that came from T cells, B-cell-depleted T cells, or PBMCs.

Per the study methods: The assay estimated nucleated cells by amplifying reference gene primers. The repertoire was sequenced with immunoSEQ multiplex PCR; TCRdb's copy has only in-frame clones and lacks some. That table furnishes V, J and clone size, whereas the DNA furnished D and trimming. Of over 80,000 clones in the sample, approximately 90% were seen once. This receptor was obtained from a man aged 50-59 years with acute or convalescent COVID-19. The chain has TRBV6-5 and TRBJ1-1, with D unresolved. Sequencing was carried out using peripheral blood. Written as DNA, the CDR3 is TGTGCCAGCGTCCGGGGCACTGAAGCTTTCTTT. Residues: CASVRGTEAFF.